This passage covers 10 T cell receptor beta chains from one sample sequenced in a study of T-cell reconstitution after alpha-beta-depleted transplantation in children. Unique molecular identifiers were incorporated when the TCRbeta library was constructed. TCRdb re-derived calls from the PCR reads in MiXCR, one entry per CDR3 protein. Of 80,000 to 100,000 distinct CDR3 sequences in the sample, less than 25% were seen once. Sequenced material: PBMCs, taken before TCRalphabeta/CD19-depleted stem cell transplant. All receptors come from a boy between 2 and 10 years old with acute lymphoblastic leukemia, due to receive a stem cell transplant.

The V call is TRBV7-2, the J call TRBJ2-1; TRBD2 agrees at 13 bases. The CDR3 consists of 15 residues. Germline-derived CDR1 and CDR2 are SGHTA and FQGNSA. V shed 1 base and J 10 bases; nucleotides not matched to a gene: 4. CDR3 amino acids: CASSLELAGGGEQFF. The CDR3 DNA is TGTGCCAGCAGCTTAGAACTAGCGGGAGGGGGGGAGCAGTTCTTC.

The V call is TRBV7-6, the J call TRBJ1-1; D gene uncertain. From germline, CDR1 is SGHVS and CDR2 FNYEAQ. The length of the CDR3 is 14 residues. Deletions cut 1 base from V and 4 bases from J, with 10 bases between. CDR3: CASSLGSVGTEAFF. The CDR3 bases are TGTGCCAGCAGCTTAGGGTCCGTGGGCACTGAAGCTTTCTTT.

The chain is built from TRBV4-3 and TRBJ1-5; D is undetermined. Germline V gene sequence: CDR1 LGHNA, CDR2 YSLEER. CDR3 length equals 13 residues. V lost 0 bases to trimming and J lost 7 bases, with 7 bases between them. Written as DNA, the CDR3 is TGCGCCAGCAGCCAAGACCAGATCCAGCCCCAGCATTTT. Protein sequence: CASSQDQIQPQHF.

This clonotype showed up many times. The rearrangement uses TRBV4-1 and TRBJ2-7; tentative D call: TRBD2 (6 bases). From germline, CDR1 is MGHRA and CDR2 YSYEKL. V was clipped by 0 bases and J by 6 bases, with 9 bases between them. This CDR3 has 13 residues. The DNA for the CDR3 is TGCGCCAGCAGCCAAGATGGAGGGCTCGAGCAGTACTTC. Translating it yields CASSQDGGLEQYF.

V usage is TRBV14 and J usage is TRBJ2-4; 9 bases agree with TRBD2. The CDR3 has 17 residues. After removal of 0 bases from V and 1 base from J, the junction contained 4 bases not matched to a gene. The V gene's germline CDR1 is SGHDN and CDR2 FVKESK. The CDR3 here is CASSQEASGRAKNIQYF. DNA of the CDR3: TGTGCCAGCAGCCAAGAGGCGAGCGGGAGGGCCAAAAACATTCAGTACTTC.

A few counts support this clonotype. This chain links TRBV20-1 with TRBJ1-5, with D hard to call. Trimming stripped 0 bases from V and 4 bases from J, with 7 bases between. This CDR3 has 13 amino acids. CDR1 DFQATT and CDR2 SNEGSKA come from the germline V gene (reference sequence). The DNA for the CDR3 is TGCAGTGCTAGAGATCAGCCTAATCAGCCCCAGCATTTT. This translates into CSARDQPNQPQHF.

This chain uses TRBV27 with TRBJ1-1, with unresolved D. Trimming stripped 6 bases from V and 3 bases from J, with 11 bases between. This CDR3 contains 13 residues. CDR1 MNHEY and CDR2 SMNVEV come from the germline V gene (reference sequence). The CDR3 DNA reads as TGTGCCAGCAGCCGAGGACCGTACACTGAAGCTTTCTTT. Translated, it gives CASSRGPYTEAFF.

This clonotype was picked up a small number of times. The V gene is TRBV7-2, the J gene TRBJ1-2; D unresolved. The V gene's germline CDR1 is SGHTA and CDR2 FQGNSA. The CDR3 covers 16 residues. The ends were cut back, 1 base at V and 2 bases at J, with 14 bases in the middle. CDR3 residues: CASSLGSATGNYGYTF. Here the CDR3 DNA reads TGTGCCAGCAGCTTAGGATCGGCCACGGGAAACTATGGCTACACCTTC.

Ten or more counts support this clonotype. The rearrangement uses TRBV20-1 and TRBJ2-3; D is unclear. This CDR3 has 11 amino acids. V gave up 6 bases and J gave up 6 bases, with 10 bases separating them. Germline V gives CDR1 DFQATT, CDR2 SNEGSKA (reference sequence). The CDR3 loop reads CSASARDTQYF. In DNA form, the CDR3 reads TGCAGTGCCTCGGCACGGGATACGCAGTATTTT.

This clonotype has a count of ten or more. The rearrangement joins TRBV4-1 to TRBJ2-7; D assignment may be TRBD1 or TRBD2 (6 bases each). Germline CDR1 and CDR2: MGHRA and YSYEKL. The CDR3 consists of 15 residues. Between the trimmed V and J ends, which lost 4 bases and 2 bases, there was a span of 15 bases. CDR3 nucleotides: TGCGCCAGCAGCCCTGTATGGGGGGACACCTACGAGCAGTACTTC. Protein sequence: CASSPVWGDTYEQYF.